The present T cell receptor beta chain was sequenced within a study of vaccination and CD4 T cells after COVID-19. Sequenced with the Oncomine TCR Beta short-read assay was DNA taken from cultured CD4+ T cells. MiXCR was run by TCRdb on the PCR reads, yielding one entry per CDR3 protein. The sample holds 20,000 to 30,000 distinct CDR3 sequences, 49% seen once. V lost 5 bases, J lost 6 bases, and 9 bases stayed unmatched. This CDR3 spans 15 amino acids. From germline, CDR1 is SSHAT and CDR2 FNYEAQ (reference sequence). Remarks on this clonotype: Its antigen is not identified.

Regarding treatment: 10-day PBMC culture with coronavirus spike peptide pools or control peptides (ViraFEST assay). The chain joins TRBV7-7 to TRBJ2-1; 8 bases are shared with TRBD2. The sample taken for sequencing was CD4+ T cells from blood, cultured in vitro. The receptor comes from a human donor who had recovered from COVID-19. The CDR3 DNA reads as TGTGCCAGCAGCCTTGGGCCGGGGGGGCTCAATGAGCAGTTCTTC. Protein product: CASSLGPGGLNEQFF.